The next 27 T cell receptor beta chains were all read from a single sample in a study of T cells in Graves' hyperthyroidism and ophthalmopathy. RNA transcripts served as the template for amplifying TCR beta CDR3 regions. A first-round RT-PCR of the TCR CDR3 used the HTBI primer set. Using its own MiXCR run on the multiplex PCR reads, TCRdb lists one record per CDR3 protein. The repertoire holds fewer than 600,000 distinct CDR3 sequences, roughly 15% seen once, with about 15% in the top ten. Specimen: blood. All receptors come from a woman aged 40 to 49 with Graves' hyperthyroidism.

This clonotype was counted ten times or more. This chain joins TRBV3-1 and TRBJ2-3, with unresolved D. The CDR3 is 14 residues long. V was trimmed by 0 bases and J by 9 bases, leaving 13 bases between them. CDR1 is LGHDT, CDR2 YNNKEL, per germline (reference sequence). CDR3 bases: TGTGCCAGCAGCCAAGATCTCGAGCCCAGGACGCAGTATTTT. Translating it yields CASSQDLEPRTQYF.

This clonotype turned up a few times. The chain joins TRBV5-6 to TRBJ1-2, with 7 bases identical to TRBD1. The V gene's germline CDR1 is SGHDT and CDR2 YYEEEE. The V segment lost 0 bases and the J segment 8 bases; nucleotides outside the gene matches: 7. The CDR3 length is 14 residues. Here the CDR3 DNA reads TGTGCCAGCAGCTTGGTAGGAGGGGGCAGAGGCTACACCTTC. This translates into CASSLVGGGRGYTF. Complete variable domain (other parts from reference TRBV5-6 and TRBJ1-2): DAGVTQSPTHLIKTRGQQVTLRCSPKSGHDTVSWYQQALGQGPQFIFQYYEEEERQRGNFPDRFSGHQFPNYSSELNVNALLLGDSALYLCASSLVGGGRGYTFGSGTRLTVV.

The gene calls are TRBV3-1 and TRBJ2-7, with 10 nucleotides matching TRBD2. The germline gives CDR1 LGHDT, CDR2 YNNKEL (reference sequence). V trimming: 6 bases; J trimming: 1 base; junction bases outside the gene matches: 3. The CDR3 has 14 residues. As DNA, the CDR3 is TGTGCCAGCAGGGTACTAGCGGGATCCTACGAGCAGTACTTC. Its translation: CASRVLAGSYEQYF.

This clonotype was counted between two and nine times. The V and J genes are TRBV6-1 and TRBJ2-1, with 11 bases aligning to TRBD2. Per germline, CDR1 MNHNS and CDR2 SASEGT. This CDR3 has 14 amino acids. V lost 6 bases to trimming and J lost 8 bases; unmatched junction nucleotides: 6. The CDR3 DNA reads TGTGCCAGCAGCCTAGCGGGAGGCCGGGATGAGCAGTTCTTC. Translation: CASSLAGGRDEQFF.

CDR3 DNA sequence: TGCGCCAGCACCGCGGGACTAGCTCACAATGAGCAGTTCTTC. Protein product: CASTAGLAHNEQFF. J is TRBJ2-1 and V is TRBV5-1; 9 positions agree with TRBD2. Germline CDR1 and CDR2: SGHRS and YFSETQ. The CDR3 is made up of 14 amino acids. V lost 6 bases, J lost 5 bases, and 6 bases stayed unmatched.

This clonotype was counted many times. In nucleotides, the CDR3 is TGTGCCAGCAGCTCTAGGGGAGGTAGCCAAGAGACCCAGTACTTC. This encodes CASSSRGGSQETQYF. J is TRBJ2-5 and V is TRBV9; possibly TRBD2 for D (6 bases). Germline V CDR1 and CDR2: SGDLS, YYNGEE. The CDR3 contains 15 residues. V dropped 4 bases and J dropped 1 base, with 14 bases sitting between them. Supplemented by reference TRBV9 and TRBJ2-5, the full variable domain reads DSGVTQTPKHLITATGQRVTLRCSPRSGDLSVYWYQQSLDQGLQFLIQYYNGEERAKGNILERFSAQQFPDLHSELNLSSLELGDSALYFCASSSRGGSQETQYFGPGTRLLVL.

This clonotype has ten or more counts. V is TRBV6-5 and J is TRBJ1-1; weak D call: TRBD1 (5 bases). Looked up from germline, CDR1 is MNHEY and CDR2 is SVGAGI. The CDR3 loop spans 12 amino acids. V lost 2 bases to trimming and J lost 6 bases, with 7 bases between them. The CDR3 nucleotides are TGTGCCAGCAGTTACGGGGGGTCTGAAGCTTTCTTT. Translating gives CASSYGGSEAFF.

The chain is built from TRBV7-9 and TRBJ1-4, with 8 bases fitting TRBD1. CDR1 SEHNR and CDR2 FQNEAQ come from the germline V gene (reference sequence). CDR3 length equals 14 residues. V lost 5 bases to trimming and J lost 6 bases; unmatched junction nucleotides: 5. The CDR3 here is CASSRQGSDEKLFF. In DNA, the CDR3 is TGTGCCAGCAGCAGACAGGGGAGTGATGAAAAACTGTTTTTT.

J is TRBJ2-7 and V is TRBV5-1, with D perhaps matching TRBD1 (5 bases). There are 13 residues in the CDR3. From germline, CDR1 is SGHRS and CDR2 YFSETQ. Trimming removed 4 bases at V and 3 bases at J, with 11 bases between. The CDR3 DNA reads TGCGCCAGCAGCCCCGGACATCGCTACGAGCAGTACTTC. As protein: CASSPGHRYEQYF.

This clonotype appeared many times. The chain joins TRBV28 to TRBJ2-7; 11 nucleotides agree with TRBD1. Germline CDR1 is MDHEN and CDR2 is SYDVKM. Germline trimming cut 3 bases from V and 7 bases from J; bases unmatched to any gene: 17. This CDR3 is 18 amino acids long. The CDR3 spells CASSFQFNLGQGVVEQYF. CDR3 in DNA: TGTGCCAGCAGTTTCCAATTTAATTTGGGACAGGGGGTTGTGGAGCAGTACTTC.

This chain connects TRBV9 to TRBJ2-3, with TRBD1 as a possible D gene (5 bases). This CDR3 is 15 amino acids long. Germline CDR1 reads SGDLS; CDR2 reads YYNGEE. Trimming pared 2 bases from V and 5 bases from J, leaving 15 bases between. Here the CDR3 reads CASSVTGHRGDTQYF. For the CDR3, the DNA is TGTGCCAGCAGCGTGACCGGACACCGCGGAGATACGCAGTATTTT.

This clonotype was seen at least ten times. The CDR3 coding sequence is TGTGCCAGCAGCCAAGACCATCTAGCGGAGCAGTACTTC. Its translation: CASSQDHLAEQYF. This sequence joins TRBV3-1 and TRBJ2-7; possibly TRBD2 for D (6 bases). CDR3 size: 13 residues. Germline V gene lookup returns CDR1 LGHDT and CDR2 YNNKEL (reference sequence). V gave up 0 bases and J gave up 7 bases, with 10 bases separating them.

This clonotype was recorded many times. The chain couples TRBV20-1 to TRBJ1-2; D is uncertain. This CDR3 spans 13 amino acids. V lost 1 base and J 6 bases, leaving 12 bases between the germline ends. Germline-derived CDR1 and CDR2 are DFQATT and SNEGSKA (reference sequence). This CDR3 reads CSARGTQGDGYTF. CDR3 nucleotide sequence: TGCAGTGCTAGAGGGACCCAAGGCGATGGCTACACCTTC.

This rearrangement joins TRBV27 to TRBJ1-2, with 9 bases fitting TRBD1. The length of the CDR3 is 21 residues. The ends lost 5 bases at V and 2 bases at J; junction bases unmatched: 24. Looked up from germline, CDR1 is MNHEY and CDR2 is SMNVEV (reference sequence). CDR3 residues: CASSPSLPGQGLIYRNYGYTF. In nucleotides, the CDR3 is TGTGCCAGCAGTCCCTCTCTCCCGGGACAGGGACTCATCTACCGGAACTATGGCTACACCTTC.

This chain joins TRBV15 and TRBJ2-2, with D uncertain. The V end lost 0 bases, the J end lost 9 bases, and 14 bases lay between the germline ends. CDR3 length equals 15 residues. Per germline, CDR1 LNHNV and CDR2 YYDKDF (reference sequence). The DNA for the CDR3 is TGTGCCACCAGCAGAGATCGTCAGGTCGCCCGGGAGCTGTTTTTT. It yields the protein CATSRDRQVARELFF.

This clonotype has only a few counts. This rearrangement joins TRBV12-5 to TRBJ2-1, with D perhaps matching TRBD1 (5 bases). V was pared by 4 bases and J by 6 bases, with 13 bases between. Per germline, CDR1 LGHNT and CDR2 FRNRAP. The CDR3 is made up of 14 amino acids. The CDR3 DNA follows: TGTGCTAGTGGTTCCTACAGGAGCCCCAATGAGCAGTTCTTC. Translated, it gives CASGSYRSPNEQFF.

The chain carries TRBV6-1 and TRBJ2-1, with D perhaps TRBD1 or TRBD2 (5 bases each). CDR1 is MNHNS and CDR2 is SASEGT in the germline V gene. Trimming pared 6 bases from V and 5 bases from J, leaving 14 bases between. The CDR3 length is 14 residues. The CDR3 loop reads CASRRGPTDNEQFF. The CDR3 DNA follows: TGTGCCAGCAGGAGGGGACCGACCGACAATGAGCAGTTCTTC.

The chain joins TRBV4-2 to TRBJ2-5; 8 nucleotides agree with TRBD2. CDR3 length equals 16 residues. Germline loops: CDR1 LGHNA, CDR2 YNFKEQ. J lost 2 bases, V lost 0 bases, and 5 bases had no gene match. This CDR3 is CASSQDLAGTQETQYF. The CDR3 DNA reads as TGTGCCAGCAGCCAAGATTTAGCGGGGACACAAGAGACCCAGTACTTC.

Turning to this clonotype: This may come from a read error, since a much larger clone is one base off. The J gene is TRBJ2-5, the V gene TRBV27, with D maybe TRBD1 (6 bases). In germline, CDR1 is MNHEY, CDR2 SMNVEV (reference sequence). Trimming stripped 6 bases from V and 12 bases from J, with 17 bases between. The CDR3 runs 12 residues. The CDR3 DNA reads TGTGCCAGCAGAGGACACAGGGCGATGGAGTACTTC. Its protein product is CASRGHRAMEYF.

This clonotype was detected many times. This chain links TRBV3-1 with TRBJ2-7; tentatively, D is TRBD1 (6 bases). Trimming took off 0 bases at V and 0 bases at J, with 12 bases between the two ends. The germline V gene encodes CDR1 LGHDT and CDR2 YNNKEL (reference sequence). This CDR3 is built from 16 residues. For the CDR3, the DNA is TGTGCCAGCAGCCAAGATCGGGGACATGACTCCTACGAGCAGTACTTC. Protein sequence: CASSQDRGHDSYEQYF.

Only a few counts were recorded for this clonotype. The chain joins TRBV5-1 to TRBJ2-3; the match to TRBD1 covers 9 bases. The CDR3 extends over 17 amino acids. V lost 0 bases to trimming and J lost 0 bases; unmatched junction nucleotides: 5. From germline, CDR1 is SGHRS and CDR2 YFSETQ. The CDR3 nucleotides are TGCGCCAGCAGCTTGGACGGGACAGGGTACAGCACAGATACGCAGTATTTT. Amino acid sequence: CASSLDGTGYSTDTQYF.

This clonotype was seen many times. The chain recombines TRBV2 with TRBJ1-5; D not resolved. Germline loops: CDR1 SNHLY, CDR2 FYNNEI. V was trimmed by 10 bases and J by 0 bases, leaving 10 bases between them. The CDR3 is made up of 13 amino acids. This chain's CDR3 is CAISRGSNQPQHF. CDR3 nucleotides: TGTGCCATTAGTCGGGGTAGCAATCAGCCCCAGCATTTT.

The CDR3 coding sequence is TGCGCCAGCAGCTTACAGGGTCTTAAAGAGACCCAGTACTTC. It codes for CASSLQGLKETQYF. This chain links TRBV5-1 with TRBJ2-5, with a possible D match to TRBD1 (6 bases). The V end lost 2 bases, the J end lost 3 bases, and 11 bases lay between the germline ends. The CDR3 sequence is 14 residues long. The germline V gene encodes CDR1 SGHRS and CDR2 YFSETQ.

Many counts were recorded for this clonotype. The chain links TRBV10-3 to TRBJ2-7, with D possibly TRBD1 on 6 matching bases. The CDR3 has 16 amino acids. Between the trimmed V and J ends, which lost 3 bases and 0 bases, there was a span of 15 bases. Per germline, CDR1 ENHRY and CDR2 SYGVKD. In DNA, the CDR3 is TGTGCCATCAGTGATAGGGACATGGGAAGCTCCTACGAGCAGTACTTC. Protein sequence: CAISDRDMGSSYEQYF.

CDR3 coding DNA: TGTGCCAGTAGTATAGAAGGCGGCCCAGGGCGAAACCAGCCCCAGCATTTT. Translated, it gives CASSIEGGPGRNQPQHF. This chain joins TRBV19 and TRBJ1-5, with D possibly TRBD1 on 5 matching bases. Germline V lookup: CDR1 LNHDA, CDR2 SQIVND (reference sequence). The CDR3 has 17 residues. The V end was cut by 0 bases, the J end by 7 bases, with 19 bases between.

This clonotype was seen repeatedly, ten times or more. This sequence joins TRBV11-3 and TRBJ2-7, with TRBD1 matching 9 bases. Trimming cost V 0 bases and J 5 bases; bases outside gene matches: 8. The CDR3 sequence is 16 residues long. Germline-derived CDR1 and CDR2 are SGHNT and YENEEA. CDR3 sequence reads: CASSLDRGQGYHEQYF. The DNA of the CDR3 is TGTGCCAGCAGCTTAGATCGAGGACAGGGGTACCACGAGCAGTACTTC.

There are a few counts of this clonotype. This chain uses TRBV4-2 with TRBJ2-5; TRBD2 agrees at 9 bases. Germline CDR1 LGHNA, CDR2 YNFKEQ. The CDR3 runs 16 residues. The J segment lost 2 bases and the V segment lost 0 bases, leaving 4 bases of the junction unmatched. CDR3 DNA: TGTGCCAGCAGCCAAGATGTTCTAGCGGGACAAGAGACCCAGTACTTC. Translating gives CASSQDVLAGQETQYF.